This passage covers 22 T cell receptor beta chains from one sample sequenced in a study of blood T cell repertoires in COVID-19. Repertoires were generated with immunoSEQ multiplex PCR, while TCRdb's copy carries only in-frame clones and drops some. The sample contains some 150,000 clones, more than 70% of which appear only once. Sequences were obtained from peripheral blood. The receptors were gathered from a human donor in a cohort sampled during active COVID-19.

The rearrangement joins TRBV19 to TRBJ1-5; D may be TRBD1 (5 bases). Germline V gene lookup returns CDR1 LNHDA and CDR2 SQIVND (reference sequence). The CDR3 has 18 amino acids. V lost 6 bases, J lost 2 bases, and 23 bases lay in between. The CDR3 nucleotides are TGTGCCAGTAGAACCGGGAGACCCTACCCGGGGCGCAATCAGCCCCAGCATTTT. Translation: CASRTGRPYPGRNQPQHF.

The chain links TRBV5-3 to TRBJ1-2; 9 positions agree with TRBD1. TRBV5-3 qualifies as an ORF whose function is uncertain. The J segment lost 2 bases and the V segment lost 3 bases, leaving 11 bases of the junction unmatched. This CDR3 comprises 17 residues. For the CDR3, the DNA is TGTGCCAGAAGCTCATCTTCGGGACAGGGAGCCAACTATGGCTACACCTTC. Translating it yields CARSSSSGQGANYGYTF.

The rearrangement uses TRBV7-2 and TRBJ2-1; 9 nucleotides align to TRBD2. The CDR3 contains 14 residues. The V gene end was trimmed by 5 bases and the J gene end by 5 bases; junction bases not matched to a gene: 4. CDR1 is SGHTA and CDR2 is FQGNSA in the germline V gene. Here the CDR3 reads CASSQGLAHNEQFF. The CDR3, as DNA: TGTGCCAGCAGCCAGGGACTAGCTCACAATGAGCAGTTCTTC.

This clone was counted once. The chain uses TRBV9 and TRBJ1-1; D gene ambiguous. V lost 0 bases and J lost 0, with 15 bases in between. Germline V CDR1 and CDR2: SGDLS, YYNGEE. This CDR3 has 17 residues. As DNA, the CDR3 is TGTGCCAGCAGCGTAGATGAGTCGGAAGACTTGAACACTGAAGCTTTCTTT. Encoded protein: CASSVDESEDLNTEAFF.

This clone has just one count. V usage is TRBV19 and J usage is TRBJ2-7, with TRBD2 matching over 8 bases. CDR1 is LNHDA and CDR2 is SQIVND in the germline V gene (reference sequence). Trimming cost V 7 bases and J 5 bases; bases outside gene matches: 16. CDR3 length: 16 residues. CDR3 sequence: CASTPRGVAGFHEQYF. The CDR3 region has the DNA TGTGCCAGTACCCCGCGGGGGGTAGCGGGCTTCCACGAGCAGTACTTC.

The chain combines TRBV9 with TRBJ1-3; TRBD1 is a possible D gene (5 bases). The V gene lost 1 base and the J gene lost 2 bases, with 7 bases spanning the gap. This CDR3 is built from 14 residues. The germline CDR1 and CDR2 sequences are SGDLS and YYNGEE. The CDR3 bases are TGTGCCAGCAGCGTACGGGGGGCTGGAAACACCATATATTTT. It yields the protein CASSVRGAGNTIYF.

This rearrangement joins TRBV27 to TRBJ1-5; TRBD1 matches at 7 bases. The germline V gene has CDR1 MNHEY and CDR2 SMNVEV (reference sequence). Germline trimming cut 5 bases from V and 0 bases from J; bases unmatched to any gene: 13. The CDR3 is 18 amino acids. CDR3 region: CASSQTGIQDISNQPQHF. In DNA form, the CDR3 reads TGTGCCAGCAGTCAGACAGGGATTCAGGATATTAGCAATCAGCCCCAGCATTTT.

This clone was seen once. CDR3 nucleotides: TGTGCCAGCAGCTCCTGGTGGGGCATGAACACTGAAGCTTTCTTT. It yields the protein CASSSWWGMNTEAFF. This rearrangement joins TRBV7-9 to TRBJ1-1; perhaps TRBD1 as D (5 bases). Per the germline V gene, CDR1 is SEHNR and CDR2 is FQNEAQ (reference sequence). Trimming cost V 4 bases and J 0 bases, with 12 bases left between them. The CDR3 extends over 15 amino acids.

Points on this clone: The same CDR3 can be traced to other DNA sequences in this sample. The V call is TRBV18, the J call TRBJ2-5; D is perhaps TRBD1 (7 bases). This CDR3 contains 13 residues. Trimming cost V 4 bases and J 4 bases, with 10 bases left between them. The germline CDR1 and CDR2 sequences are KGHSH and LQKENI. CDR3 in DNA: TGTGCCAGCTCACGCCAGGGGGGAGAGACCCAGTACTTC. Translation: CASSRQGGETQYF.

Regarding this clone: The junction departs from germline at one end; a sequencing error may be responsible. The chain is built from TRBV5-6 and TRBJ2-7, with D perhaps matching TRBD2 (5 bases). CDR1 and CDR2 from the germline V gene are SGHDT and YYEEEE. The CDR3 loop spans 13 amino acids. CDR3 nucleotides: TGTGCCAGCAGCGTCGGAGGCTCCGACGAGCAGTACTTC. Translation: CASSVGGSDEQYF.

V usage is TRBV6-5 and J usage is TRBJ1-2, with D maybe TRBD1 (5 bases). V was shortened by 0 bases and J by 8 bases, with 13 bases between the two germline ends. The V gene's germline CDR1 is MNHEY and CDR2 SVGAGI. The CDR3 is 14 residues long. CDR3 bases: TGTGCCAGCAGTTACTCGTGGGGCGGTCGGGGCTACACCTTC. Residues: CASSYSWGGRGYTF.

CDR3 in amino acids: CASSLSDRTYEQYF. The CDR3 DNA sequence: TGTGCCAGCAGTTTAAGTGACAGGACCTACGAGCAGTACTTC. The chain joins TRBV27 to TRBJ2-7; tentatively, D is TRBD1 (6 bases). The germline gives CDR1 MNHEY, CDR2 SMNVEV (reference sequence). The CDR3 sequence is 14 residues long. V was clipped by 2 bases and J by 2 bases, with 10 bases between them.

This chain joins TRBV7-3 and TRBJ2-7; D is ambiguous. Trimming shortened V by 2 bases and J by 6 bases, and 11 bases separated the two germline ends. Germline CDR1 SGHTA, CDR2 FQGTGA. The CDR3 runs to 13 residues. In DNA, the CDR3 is TGTGCCAGCAGCTTACAGGAACCGACCGAGCAGTACTTC. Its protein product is CASSLQEPTEQYF.

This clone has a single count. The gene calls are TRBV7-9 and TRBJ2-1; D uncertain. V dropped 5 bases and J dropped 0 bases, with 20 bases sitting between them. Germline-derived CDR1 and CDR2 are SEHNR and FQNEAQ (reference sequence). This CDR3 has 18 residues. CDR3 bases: TGTGCCAGCAGCCCACATCGGAGAACCCGGAGCTCCTACAATGAGCAGTTCTTC. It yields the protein CASSPHRRTRSSYNEQFF.

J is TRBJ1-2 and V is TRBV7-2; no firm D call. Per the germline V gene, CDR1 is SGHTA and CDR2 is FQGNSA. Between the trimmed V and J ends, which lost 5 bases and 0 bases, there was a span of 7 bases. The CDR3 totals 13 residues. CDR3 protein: CASSPTPNYGYTF. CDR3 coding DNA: TGTGCCAGCAGCCCCACACCTAACTATGGCTACACCTTC.

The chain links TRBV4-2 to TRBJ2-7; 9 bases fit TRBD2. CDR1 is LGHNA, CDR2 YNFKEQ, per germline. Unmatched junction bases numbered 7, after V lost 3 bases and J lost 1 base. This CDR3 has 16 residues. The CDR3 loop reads CASSHITAGGSYEQYF. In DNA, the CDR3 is TGTGCCAGCAGCCACATAACAGCGGGAGGATCCTACGAGCAGTACTTC.

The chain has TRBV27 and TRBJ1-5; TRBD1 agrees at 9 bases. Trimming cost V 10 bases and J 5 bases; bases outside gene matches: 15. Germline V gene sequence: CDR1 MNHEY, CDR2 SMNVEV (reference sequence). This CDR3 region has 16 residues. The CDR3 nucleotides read TGTGCCAACCCCTTTCCGGGACAGGGTCGGGATCAGCCCCAGCATTTT. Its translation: CANPFPGQGRDQPQHF.

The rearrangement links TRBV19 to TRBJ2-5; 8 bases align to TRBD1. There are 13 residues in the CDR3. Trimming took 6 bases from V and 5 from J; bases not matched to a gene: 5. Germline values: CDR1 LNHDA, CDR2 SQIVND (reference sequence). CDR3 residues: CASSQGAAETQYF. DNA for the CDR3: TGTGCCAGTAGCCAGGGGGCGGCGGAGACCCAGTACTTC.

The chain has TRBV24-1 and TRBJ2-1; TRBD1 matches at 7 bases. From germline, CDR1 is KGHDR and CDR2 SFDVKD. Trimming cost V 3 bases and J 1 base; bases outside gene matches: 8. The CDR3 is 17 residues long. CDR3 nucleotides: TGTGCCACCAGTGATAGACAGGGCTTAGCGTCCTACAATGAGCAGTTCTTC. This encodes CATSDRQGLASYNEQFF.

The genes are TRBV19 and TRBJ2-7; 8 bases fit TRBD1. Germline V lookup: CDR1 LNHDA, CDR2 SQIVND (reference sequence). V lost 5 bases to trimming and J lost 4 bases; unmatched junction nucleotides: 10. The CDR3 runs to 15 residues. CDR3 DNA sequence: TGTGCCAGTAGTCCACTGGCGGACAGGGTGTACGAGCAGTACTTC. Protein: CASSPLADRVYEQYF.

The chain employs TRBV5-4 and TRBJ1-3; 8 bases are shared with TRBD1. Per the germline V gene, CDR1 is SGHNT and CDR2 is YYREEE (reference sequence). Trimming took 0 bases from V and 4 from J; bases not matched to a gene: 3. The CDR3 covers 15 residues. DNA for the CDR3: TGTGCCAGCAGCTTGGCAGGACAGGGAGGAAACACCATATATTTT. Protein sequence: CASSLAGQGGNTIYF.

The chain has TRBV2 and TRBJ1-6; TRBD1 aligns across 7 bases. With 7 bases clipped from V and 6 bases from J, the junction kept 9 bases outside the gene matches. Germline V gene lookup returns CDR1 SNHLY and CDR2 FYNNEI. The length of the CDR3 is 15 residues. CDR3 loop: CASTGQDLSNSPLHF. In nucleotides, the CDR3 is TGTGCCAGCACTGGACAGGACCTAAGTAATTCACCCCTCCACTTT.